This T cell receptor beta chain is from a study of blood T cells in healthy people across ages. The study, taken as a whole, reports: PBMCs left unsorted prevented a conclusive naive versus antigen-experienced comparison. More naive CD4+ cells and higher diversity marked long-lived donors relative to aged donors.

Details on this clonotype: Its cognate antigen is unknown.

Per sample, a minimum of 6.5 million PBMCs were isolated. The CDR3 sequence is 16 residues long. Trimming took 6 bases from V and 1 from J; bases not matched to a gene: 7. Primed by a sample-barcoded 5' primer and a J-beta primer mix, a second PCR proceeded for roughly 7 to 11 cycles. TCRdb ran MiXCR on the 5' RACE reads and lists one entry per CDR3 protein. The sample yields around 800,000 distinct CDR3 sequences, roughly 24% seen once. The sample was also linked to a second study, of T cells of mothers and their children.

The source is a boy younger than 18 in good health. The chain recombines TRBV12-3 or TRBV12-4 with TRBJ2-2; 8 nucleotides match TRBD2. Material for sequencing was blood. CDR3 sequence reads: CASSSLAGLNTGELFF. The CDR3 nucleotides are TGTGCCAGCAGCTCGCTAGCGGGCCTGAACACCGGGGAGCTGTTTTTT.